This is a list of T cell receptor beta chains from one sample in a study of memory CD4+ T cells and cytomegalovirus serostatus. Data came from immunoSEQ multiplex PCR; TCRdb stores just in-frame clones and leaves some out. This repertoire shows tens of thousands of clones, 82% found once; its top ten account for approximately 0.43%. Source material: memory CD4+ T cells from blood. The receptors derive from an adult in good health and CMV-seronegative. Each CDR3 is given with its conserved first and last residue. The D gene is left open where the match is weak. Size values are once, few and many counts, or a class for expanded clones, and some rows have none.

d_call,clone_size,v_call,j_call,cdr3_nt,cdr3_aa
NA,NA,TRBV7-9,TRBJ2-5,TGTGCCATACAGGGGACTAGTCAGGAGACCCAGTACTTC,CAIQGTSQETQYF
TRBD1,NA,TRBV9,TRBJ1-6,TGTGCCAGCAGCCCAAGACAGGGTAGAACCTATAATTCACCCCTCCACTTT,CASSPRQGRTYNSPLHF
NA,few,TRBV28,TRBJ1-4,TGTGCCAGCAGGAACAGGGTGCGCGAAAAACTGTTTTTT,CASRNRVREKLFF
NA,NA,TRBV9,TRBJ2-5,TGTGCCAGCAGCCCCCTGGGGACGAAGTTAGAGACCCAGTACTTC,CASSPLGTKLETQYF
NA,NA,TRBV18,TRBJ2-7,TGTGCCAGCTCCGCCGACAGAGCCTACGAGCAGTACTTC,CASSADRAYEQYF
TRBD2,once,TRBV27,TRBJ2-2,TGTGCCAGCAGTTCCTCAGCGGGGGGGCCGGCCGGGGAGCTGTTTTTT,CASSSSAGGPAGELFF
NA,NA,TRBV27,TRBJ1-1,TGTGCCAGCAGTACCACACGTACATTCAGGGGTAGGGGCACTGAAGCTTTCTTT,CASSTTRTFRGRGTEAFF
TRBD1,NA,TRBV28,TRBJ2-3,TGTGCCAGCAGTTCCGACAGGGGGTTTGGCACAGATACGCAGTATTTT,CASSSDRGFGTDTQYF
NA,NA,TRBV29-1,TRBJ1-1,TGCAGCGTGTACCAGGGGACTGAAGCTTTCTTT,CSVYQGTEAFF
NA,NA,TRBV4-1,TRBJ2-5,TGCGCCAGCAGCCAAGAGCCCTTGGGTCAAGAGACCCAGTACTTC,CASSQEPLGQETQYF
TRBD1,few,TRBV30,TRBJ1-2,TGTGCCTGGTCCGAGACAGGGGAGTCCTATGGCTACACCTTC,CAWSETGESYGYTF
NA,NA,TRBV6-5,TRBJ2-7,NA,CASSSFTSSTSEQYF
TRBD1,NA,TRBV6-1,TRBJ1-4,TGTGCCAGCAGTGGAAGGGGGACAGGCCATGAAAAACTGTTTTTT,CASSGRGTGHEKLFF
TRBD1,medium-sized,TRBV11-2,TRBJ1-1,TGTGCCAGCAGCCATCTTTACAGGGGGGACACTGAAGCTTTCTTT,CASSHLYRGDTEAFF
TRBD1,medium-sized,TRBV13,TRBJ1-4,TGTGCCAGCAGCTTTGGACAGGGCGGGGAAAAACTGTTTTTT,CASSFGQGGEKLFF
NA,NA,TRBV11-1,TRBJ1-6,TGTGCCAGCAGCGAAAGGAGATTCGGTAATTCACCCCTCCACTTT,CASSERRFGNSPLHF
NA,NA,TRBV19,TRBJ1-5,TGTGCCAGTAGTAGAACAGGGATAGGCAATCAGCCCCAGCATTTT,CASSRTGIGNQPQHF
TRBD2,NA,TRBV5-4,TRBJ2-5,TGTGCCAGCAGCTTGAGAGCGGGGGGGGTGGAGACCCAGTACTTC,CASSLRAGGVETQYF
TRBD1,few,TRBV6-5,TRBJ1-1,TGTGCCAGCAGTCCGGGACAGGAGTTTAACACTGAAGCTTTCTTT,CASSPGQEFNTEAFF
TRBD2,NA,TRBV11-2,TRBJ2-7,TGTGCCAGCAGCTTCTCGGGAACTAGCGGGGGCGAGCAGTACTTC,CASSFSGTSGGEQYF
TRBD1,NA,TRBV28,TRBJ2-7,TGTGCCAGCAGTGACAGACTGGGACAGGGAGGGTACGAGCAGTACTTC,CASSDRLGQGGYEQYF
NA,NA,TRBV19,TRBJ1-2,TGTGCCAGTAGTACGCAAGCGGGGGCGAGAGGCTACACCTTC,CASSTQAGARGYTF
NA,NA,TRBV27,TRBJ2-2,TGTGCCAGCAGATTTTCAGGGGGGCACACCGGGGAGCTGTTTTTT,CASRFSGGHTGELFF
NA,once,TRBV5-8,TRBJ1-5,TGTGCCAGCAGCTCCTGGGGCCTTAGCAATCAGCCCCAGCATTTT,CASSSWGLSNQPQHF
TRBD1,NA,TRBV4-2,TRBJ1-4,TGTGCCAGCAGTGAAGATGGGAACAGGGGGCTTGAAAAACTGTTTTTT,CASSEDGNRGLEKLFF
TRBD1,NA,TRBV15,TRBJ2-2,TGTGCCACCGGGCGGGACAGGGGCACCGGGGAGCTGTTTTTT,CATGRDRGTGELFF
TRBD1,NA,TRBV6-1,TRBJ1-1,TGTGCCAGCAGTAGCCGGGACAGGGGGGCGGCTTTCTTT,CASSSRDRGAAFF
TRBD1,once,TRBV28,TRBJ2-7,TGTGCCAGCACGGACAGGGCCCACGAGCAGTACTTC,CASTDRAHEQYF
NA,NA,TRBV7-9,TRBJ1-2,TGTGCCAGCAGCTTAGCGCTGACAGCAGCTAACTATGGCTACACCTTC,CASSLALTAANYGYTF
NA,NA,TRBV6-5,TRBJ1-2,TGTGCCAGCAATACAGGGAATCTCAACTATGGCTACACCTTC,CASNTGNLNYGYTF
NA,NA,TRBV6-1,TRBJ1-5,TGTGCCAGCAGTGAGATGGTGGGCAATCAGCCCCAGCATTTT,CASSEMVGNQPQHF
NA,NA,TRBV6-4,TRBJ2-3,TGTGCCAGCAGTGAAGGGCACACAGATACGCAGTATTTT,CASSEGHTDTQYF
NA,NA,TRBV7-9,TRBJ1-6,TGTGCCAGCAGCCAGCAGGGTTGGAATTCACCCCTCCACTTT,CASSQQGWNSPLHF
NA,NA,TRBV10-3,TRBJ2-3,TGTGCCATCAAGGAGTTAGATACGCAGTATTTT,CAIKELDTQYF
NA,NA,TRBV9,TRBJ2-2,TGTGCCAGCAACGACCTAGTAACCGGGGAGCTGTTTTTT,CASNDLVTGELFF
TRBD1,NA,TRBV6-1,TRBJ1-2,TGTGCCAGCACCTCCCGGGACAGTTGGGGCTACACCTTC,CASTSRDSWGYTF
NA,NA,TRBV30,TRBJ1-6,TGTGCCTGGGCCCGGGGGCGAGATTCACCCCTCCACTTT,CAWARGRDSPLHF
TRBD2,NA,TRBV28,TRBJ2-2,TGTGCCAGCATTAATACGGGGGGGCTTTACACCGGGGAGCTGTTTTTT,CASINTGGLYTGELFF
NA,few,TRBV28,TRBJ1-1,TGTGCCAGCGTTAGGGGGTCGAGGGCTGAAGCTTTCTTT,CASVRGSRAEAFF
NA,NA,TRBV6-6,TRBJ1-1,TGTGCCAGCATACAAGGGCCGAACACTGAAGCTTTCTTT,CASIQGPNTEAFF